This TCR beta chain was found in a study of vaccination and CD4 T cells after COVID-19 (dated by TCRdb to between 2021 and 2024). Regarding the research as a whole: SARS-CoV-2 positivity had been established in the convalescent patients by nasal swab PCR, and mild disease was recorded in several of these patients and severe disease in one. Each participant got two doses of either the Pfizer-BioNTech BNT162b2 vaccine (n=8) or the Moderna mRNA-1273 vaccine (n=2). Overlapping spike peptide pools from SARS-CoV-2 and from the common cold coronaviruses HCoV-NL63, HCoV-OC43 and HCoV-229E were used as culture stimuli. The spike-specific CD4+ TCR repertoire was compared before and after mRNA vaccination in 10 COVID-19 convalescent patients and a few infection-naive healthy vaccine recipients. Post-vaccine blood samples were taken a median of roughly 72 days after the second vaccine dose, with a range of about 13 to 250 days. Post-COVID blood samples were collected from convalescent patients a median of around 100 days after diagnosis, with a range of roughly 30 to 161 days. The convalescent cohort included six males and four females, with two Hispanic individuals, seven Caucasians, two Asians and one multiracial person. As controls, cultures received a CEFX viral epitope pool (the positive control), an HIV-1 Nef peptide pool (the negative control), or no peptide at all.

The CDR3 holds 13 amino acids from the cysteine to the phenylalanine. Solely the CDR3 DNA is kept, with 39 bases framed from the first base. Trimming removed 4 bases from V and 1 base from J, leaving 7 bases between the germline ends. Per the germline V gene, MRHNA is the CDR1 and SNTAGT is the CDR2. Sample treatment or condition, as interpreted from the label and publication: roughly ten-day PBMC culture with coronavirus spike peptide pools or control peptides (ViraFEST assay). The ViraFEST assay was used in the study, in which antigen-specific T cells were expanded with peptide pools and expanded clonotypes were subsequently identified by TCR sequencing. The convalescent patients' positive SARS-CoV-2 PCR tests fell between March and December 2020, which was before the Alpha, Beta and Delta variants emerged in the United States. PBMCs were cultured at roughly 2 million per well in IMDM supplemented with 5% human AB serum and about 10 IU/ml IL-2, with approximately 10 ug/ml peptide pools added. Half of the culture medium was replaced with fresh IL-2-containing medium on days 3 and 7. After 10 to 11 days of culture, CD4+ T cells were isolated by negative selection with the EasySep CD4+ T cell isolation kit. Ficoll-Paque Plus gradient centrifugation was used to isolate PBMCs from whole blood, and the isolated PBMCs were then either used fresh or cryopreserved at -140C. Culture conditions were generally each tested in triplicate wells.

Worth noting for this clonotype: Its specific antigen is unknown. Base qualities are missing; no much larger clone stands one base away.

Library generation was performed with PCR. At the Johns Hopkins FTIC core, DNA from the cultured CD4+ T cells underwent TCR sequencing with the Oncomine TCR Beta short-read assay. The QIAamp micro DNA kit was used to extract genomic DNA from the cultured CD4+ T cells. Oncomine TCR Beta libraries made from cultured CD4+ T cells were pooled using unique dual indexes and sequenced on an Illumina iSeq 100. In the original analysis: Non-productive sequences were filtered out, and CDR3s that did not start with C, did not end with F or W, or were shorter than 7 amino acids were discarded. Antigen-specific clonotypes were identified using the MANAFEST web application through comparison of peptide-stimulated wells with reference and other culture wells. To be called positive, a clone needed an FDR below 0.05, an odds ratio above 5, and a productive frequency above 0.1% in at least two of three replicate wells. A clonotype counted as cross-reactive if it showed significant expansion both in the SARS-CoV-2 spike wells and in at least one common cold coronavirus spike condition. CDR3 homology was assessed with Levenshtein distances (stringdist) and unrooted phylogenetic trees (ape) in R version 3.6.1. TCRdb took the public reads, trimmed them with fastp at Q25, ran MiXCR for clone calling and kept in-frame beta chains. Rows are combined by CDR3 protein, so each entry shows the most common genes and DNA. V and J calls and clone size were set by TCRdb, not the authors. This sample lists around 14,000 distinct CDR3 sequences; roughly 50% were detected once. In total, the top ten clones hold nearly 9% of the sample.

What the work shows at the level of the full study, not this receptor alone: Nearly all vaccine-specific clones in convalescent patients (304 of 307) were mono-reactive for SARS-CoV-2 spike rather than cross-reactive with common cold coronaviruses. Among the post-vaccine SARS-CoV-2-reactive clones in convalescent patients, a median approximately 86% showed up only after vaccination, which suggests vaccine-specific priming. The median count of SARS-CoV-2-reactive clonotypes went up from around 21 after infection to 38 after vaccination, although the change was not significant. The study included relatively few convalescent patients and did not analyze early timepoints after natural infection.

Sequenced input: CD4+ T cells from blood, cultured in vitro. The TCR was taken from a human donor who had recovered from COVID-19. The V gene is TRBV6-4 and the J gene is TRBJ1-1, with a tentative D gene TRBD1 over 5 matching bases. The nucleotide sequence is TGTGCCAGCAGTGTTCAGGGGAACACTGAAGCTTTCTTT. It translates as CASSVQGNTEAFF.